This T cell receptor beta chain was observed in a study of blood T cell repertoires in COVID-19. Study in general: The samples span acute and convalescent COVID-19 from the United States, Italy and Spain.

Per the original methods: For nucleated cells, counts were estimated from reference gene primer amplification. Sequencing used immunoSEQ multiplex PCR; TCRdb keeps in-frame clones, though not all of them. The V and J calls and the clone size are those of that table, but D and trimming were determined from the DNA. The table lists 95,000 to 100,000 clones, roughly 92% of them singletons. V was trimmed by 4 bases and J by 4 bases, leaving 17 bases between them. The germline gives CDR1 MDHEN, CDR2 SYDVKM. The CDR3 totals 16 residues. This TCR came from a man between 45 and 60 years old with active COVID-19. Source material: peripheral blood. This chain links TRBV28 with TRBJ2-1, with unresolved D. In DNA, the CDR3 is TGTGCCAGCAGTTCGTCCCGTGTGTCGGTATACAATGAGCAGTTCTTC. Translation: CASSSSRVSVYNEQFF.